This T cell receptor beta chain was recorded in a study of cytomegalovirus exposure and HLA in healthy donors. This CDR3 has 16 residues. The germline V gene has CDR1 SGHVS and CDR2 FNYEAQ. Trimming shortened V by 3 bases and J by 0 bases, and 12 bases separated the two germline ends. Repertoires were generated with immunoSEQ multiplex PCR, while TCRdb's copy carries only in-frame clones and drops some. Found here are under 350,000 clones, 65% to 90% of them singletons; the top ten hold 0.9% to 1.1%. This sequence joins TRBV7-6 and TRBJ1-3; possibly TRBD1 for D (5 bases). The material sequenced was PBMCs. The TCR was taken from a woman under 30 in good health and CMV-seronegative. This chain's CDR3 is CASSFGQGISGNTIYF. In DNA form, the CDR3 reads TGTGCCAGCAGCTTTGGTCAGGGCATCTCTGGAAACACCATATATTTT.